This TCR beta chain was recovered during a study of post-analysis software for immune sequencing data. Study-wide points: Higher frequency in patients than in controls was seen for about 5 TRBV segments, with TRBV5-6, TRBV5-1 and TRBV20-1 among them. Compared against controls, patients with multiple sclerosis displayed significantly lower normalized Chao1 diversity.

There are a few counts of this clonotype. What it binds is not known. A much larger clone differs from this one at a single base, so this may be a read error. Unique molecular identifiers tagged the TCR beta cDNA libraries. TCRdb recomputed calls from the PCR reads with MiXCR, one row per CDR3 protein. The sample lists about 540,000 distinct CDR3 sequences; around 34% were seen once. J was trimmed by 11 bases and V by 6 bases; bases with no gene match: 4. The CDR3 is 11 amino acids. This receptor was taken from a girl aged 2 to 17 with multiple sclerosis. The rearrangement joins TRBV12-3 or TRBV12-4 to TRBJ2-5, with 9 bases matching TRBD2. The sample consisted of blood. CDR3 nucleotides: TGTGCCAGCAGCGACGGACTAGCGCAGTACTTC. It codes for CASSDGLAQYF.